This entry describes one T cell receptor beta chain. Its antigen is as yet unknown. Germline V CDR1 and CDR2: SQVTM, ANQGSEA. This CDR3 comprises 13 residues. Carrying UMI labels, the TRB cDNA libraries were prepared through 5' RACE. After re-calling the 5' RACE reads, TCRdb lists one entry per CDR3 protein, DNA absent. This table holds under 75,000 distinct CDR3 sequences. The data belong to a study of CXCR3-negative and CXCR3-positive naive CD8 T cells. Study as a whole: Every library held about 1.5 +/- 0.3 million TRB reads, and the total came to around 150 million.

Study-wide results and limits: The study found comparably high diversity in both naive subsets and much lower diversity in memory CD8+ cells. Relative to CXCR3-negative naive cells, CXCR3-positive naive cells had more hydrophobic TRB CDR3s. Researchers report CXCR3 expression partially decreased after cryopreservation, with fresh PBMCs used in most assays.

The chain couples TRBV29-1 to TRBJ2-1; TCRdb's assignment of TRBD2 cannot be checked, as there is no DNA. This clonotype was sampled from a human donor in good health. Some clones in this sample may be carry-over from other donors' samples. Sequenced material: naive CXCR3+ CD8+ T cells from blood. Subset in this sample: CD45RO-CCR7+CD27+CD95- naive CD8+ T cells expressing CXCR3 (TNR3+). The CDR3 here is CSVASGSIDEQFF.